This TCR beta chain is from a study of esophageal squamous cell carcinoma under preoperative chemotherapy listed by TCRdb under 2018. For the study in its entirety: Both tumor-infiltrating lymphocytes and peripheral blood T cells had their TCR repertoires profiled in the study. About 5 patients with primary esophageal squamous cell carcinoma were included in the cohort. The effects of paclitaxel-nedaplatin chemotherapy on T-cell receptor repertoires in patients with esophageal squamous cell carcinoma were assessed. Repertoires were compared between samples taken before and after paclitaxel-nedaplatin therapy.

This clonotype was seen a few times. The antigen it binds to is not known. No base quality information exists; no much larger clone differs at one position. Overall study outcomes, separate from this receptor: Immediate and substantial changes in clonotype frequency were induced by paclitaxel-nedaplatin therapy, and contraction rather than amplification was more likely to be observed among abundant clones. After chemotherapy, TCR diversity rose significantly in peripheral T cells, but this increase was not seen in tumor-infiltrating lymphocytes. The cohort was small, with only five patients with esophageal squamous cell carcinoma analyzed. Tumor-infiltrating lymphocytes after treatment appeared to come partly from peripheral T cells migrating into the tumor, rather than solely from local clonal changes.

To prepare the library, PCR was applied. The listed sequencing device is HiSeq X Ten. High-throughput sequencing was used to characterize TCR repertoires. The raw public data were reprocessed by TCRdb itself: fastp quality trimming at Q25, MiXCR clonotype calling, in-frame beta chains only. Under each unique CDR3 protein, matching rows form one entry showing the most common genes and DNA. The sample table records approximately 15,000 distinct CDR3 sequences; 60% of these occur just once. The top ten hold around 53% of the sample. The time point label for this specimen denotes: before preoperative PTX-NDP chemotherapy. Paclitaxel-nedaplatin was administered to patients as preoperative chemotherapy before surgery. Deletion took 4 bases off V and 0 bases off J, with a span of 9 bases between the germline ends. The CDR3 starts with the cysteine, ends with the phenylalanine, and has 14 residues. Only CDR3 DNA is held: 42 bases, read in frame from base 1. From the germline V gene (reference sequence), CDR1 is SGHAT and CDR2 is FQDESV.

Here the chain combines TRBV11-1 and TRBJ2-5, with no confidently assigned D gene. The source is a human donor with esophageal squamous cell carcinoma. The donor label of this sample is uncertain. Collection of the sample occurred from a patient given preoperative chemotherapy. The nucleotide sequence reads TGTGCCAGCAGCTGGTTGGGGTACCAAGAGACCCAGTACTTC. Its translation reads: CASSWLGYQETQYF.